A selection of T cell receptor beta chains follows, all from one sample in a study of T cell responses to AZD1222 COVID-19 vaccine. Profiling relied on immunoSEQ multiplex PCR, and the TCRdb table lists in-frame clones only, not all of them. In the table there are around 100,000 clones, around 87% of which are singletons. The specimen was peripheral blood, collected on day 0 of MenACWY control vaccination. Receptor source: an adult in good health. The CDR3 runs from the conserved cysteine through the conserved F or W. The order of the fields is J gene, V gene, D gene, clone size, CDR3 DNA, CDR3 protein. D genes are given only for firm matches. The size field is filled for only some rows; it gives once, few, many or a size class.

TRBJ1-6,TRBV19,TRBD1,.,TGTGCCAGTAGTGGAACAGGGGGAGGTTCACCCCTCCACTTT,CASSGTGGGSPLHF
TRBJ2-3,TRBV9,TRBD2,.,TGTGCCAGCAGCCCCCTCGGGACTACCTTAGGCACAGATACGCAGTATTTT,CASSPLGTTLGTDTQYF
TRBJ1-2,TRBV4-3,.,.,TGCGTCAGCAGCCAAGCGACAGAGGGCTATGGCTACACCTTC,CVSSQATEGYGYTF
TRBJ2-3,TRBV9,TRBD2,.,TGTGCCAGCAGCGTAGCATGGGGTAGCGGGAGTGCAGATACGCAGTATTTT,CASSVAWGSGSADTQYF
TRBJ2-3,TRBV3-1/TRBV3-2,TRBD2,.,TGTGCCAGCAGCCAAGCGTCTAGCGGGGGGTTCGGAGATACGCAGTATTTT,CASSQASSGGFGDTQYF
TRBJ2-2,TRBV5-1,.,.,TGCGCCAGCAGCTTGGTCAGGGCCCACGGGGAGCTGTTTTTT,CASSLVRAHGELFF
TRBJ2-7,TRBV3-1/TRBV3-2,.,.,TGTGCCAGCAGCCAAGGCTACGAGCAGTACTTC,CASSQGYEQYF
TRBJ1-6,TRBV27,.,.,TGTGCCAGCAGTTTAATAGGGGCTAATTCACCCCTCCACTTT,CASSLIGANSPLHF
TRBJ1-1,TRBV19,.,.,TGTGCCAGTGGACCTTACGCTTTCTTT,CASGPYAFF
TRBJ2-7,TRBV28,.,.,TGTGCCAGCCAACGTAGCGATACCTACGAGCAGTACTTC,CASQRSDTYEQYF
TRBJ2-5,TRBV15,.,.,TGTGCCACCAGCCCTTCGGGTCCGGGACTGTCGTACCAAGAGACCCAGTACTTC,CATSPSGPGLSYQETQYF
TRBJ1-5,TRBV4-1,.,.,TGCGCCAGCAGCCAAGATCTTGGTCAGCCCCAGCATTTT,CASSQDLGQPQHF
TRBJ1-1,TRBV30,.,.,TGTGCCTGGACGGATGGGCGGGCCAACACTGAAGCTTTCTTT,CAWTDGRANTEAFF
TRBJ2-5,TRBV5-1,TRBD2,.,TGCGCCAGCAGCACGCCCCGACTAGCGGGGGGCCAAGAGACCCAGTACTTC,CASSTPRLAGGQETQYF
TRBJ1-5,TRBV7-2,.,many,TGTGCCAGCAGCCCGCAGGCCAATCAGCCCCAGCATTTT,CASSPQANQPQHF
TRBJ1-1,TRBV5-1,.,.,TGCGCCAGCAGCACCCTCCAGGAGGGCACTGAAGCTTTCTTT,CASSTLQEGTEAFF
TRBJ2-7,TRBV25-1,.,medium-sized,TGTGCCAGCACCGGGCCGCTCCCCGAGCAGTACTTC,CASTGPLPEQYF
TRBJ1-1,TRBV6-1,.,.,TGTGCCAGCAGTGAACAGGGAGGAGGGACCACTGAAGCTTTCTTT,CASSEQGGGTTEAFF
TRBJ1-3,TRBV4-1,.,.,TGCGCCAGCAGCCACCCCGGTGTCTCTGGAAACACCATATATTTT,CASSHPGVSGNTIYF
TRBJ2-7,TRBV19,.,.,TGTGCCAGTGGGGGCGCAGGGGCCGGGACCTACGAGCAGTACTTC,CASGGAGAGTYEQYF
TRBJ1-2,TRBV21-1,.,once,TGTGCCAGCAGCAACCCCCCTCGGGGTTCTAGTTTAGTGAACTATGGCTACACCTTC,CASSNPPRGSSLVNYGYTF
TRBJ1-2,TRBV28,TRBD1,.,TGTGCCAGCTCAGGACAGGGGGAGGCCTATGGCTACACCTTC,CASSGQGEAYGYTF
TRBJ1-1,TRBV29-1,TRBD1,.,TGCAGCGTCTCCCCCGGGACAGGGAACACTGAAGCTTTCTTT,CSVSPGTGNTEAFF
TRBJ1-2,TRBV5-4,.,.,TGTGCCAGCCGGGGGCTTCGTTCCTATGGCTACACCTTC,CASRGLRSYGYTF
TRBJ2-3,TRBV5-1,.,once,TGCGCCAGCAGCTTGGGAGTGGGGGATACGCAGTATTTT,CASSLGVGDTQYF
TRBJ1-4,TRBV28,.,.,TGTGCCAGCAGCGGACTTAATTGGGGCACTAATGAAAAACTGTTTTTT,CASSGLNWGTNEKLFF
TRBJ2-1,TRBV7-2,.,.,TGTGCCAGCAGCATCCAACGGGGGCAGTTCTTC,CASSIQRGQFF
TRBJ2-2,TRBV3-1/TRBV3-2,.,.,TGTGCCAGCACGGAGACTCAGAACACCGGGGAGCTGTTTTTT,CASTETQNTGELFF
TRBJ1-1,TRBV1,.,.,TGCACCAGCAGCCAACACCGGGACAGGGATGTCTCTGAAGCTTTCTTT,CTSSQHRDRDVSEAFF
TRBJ2-7,TRBV7-9,.,.,TGTGCCAGCAGTACAAAGGGGGACGAGCAGTACTTC,CASSTKGDEQYF
TRBJ2-7,TRBV7-2,.,.,TGTGCCAGCAGCCCGTCGACAGGAACTTACGAGCAGTACTTC,CASSPSTGTYEQYF
TRBJ1-1,TRBV7-2,TRBD1,.,TGTGCCAGCAGCTTCCAGGGGGGGACGGTCACTGAAGCTTTCTTT,CASSFQGGTVTEAFF
TRBJ2-7,TRBV5-1,.,once,TGCGCCAGCAGCTGGGATGCCTACGAGCAGTACTTC,CASSWDAYEQYF
TRBJ2-2,TRBV19,TRBD1,.,TGTGCCAGTAACCCCGGACAGGGAAGATCGGGGGAGCTGTTTTTT,CASNPGQGRSGELFF
TRBJ1-5,TRBV6-4,.,.,TGTGCCAGCGAACCGGAGTATAGCAATCAGCCCCAGCATTTT,CASEPEYSNQPQHF
TRBJ2-7,TRBV12-5,TRBD2,few,TGTGCTAGTGGGCTGCCTAGCGGGGGGGCTCCGCGGTCCTACGAGCAGTACTTC,CASGLPSGGAPRSYEQYF
TRBJ2-7,TRBV19,TRBD2,.,TGTGCCAGTAGTCAATTGGGAACCGGGACTAGCGTCAACTTC,CASSQLGTGTSVNF
TRBJ2-4,TRBV10-3,TRBD1,.,TGTGCCATCAGTGACATTACCCGGACAGGGCAAAACATTCAGTACTTC,CAISDITRTGQNIQYF
TRBJ2-2,TRBV19,.,.,TGTGCCAGTAGTATCGCCAGGGGGAACACCGGGGAGCTGTTTTTT,CASSIARGNTGELFF
TRBJ1-1,TRBV19,.,.,TGTGCCAGTAGTATTGGCACTGAAGCTTTCTTT,CASSIGTEAFF
TRBJ1-5,TRBV6-5,.,once,TGTGCCAGTGGAGGGGATAGCAATCAGCCCCAGCATTTT,CASGGDSNQPQHF
TRBJ2-2,TRBV19,TRBD2,.,TGTGCCAGCAGTGGGGGGGGACGACCCGGGGAGCTGTTTTTT,CASSGGGRPGELFF
TRBJ1-2,TRBV4-1,.,.,TGCGCCAGCAGCCAAGAGGATGGGGGGGCTGGTGGCTACACCTTC,CASSQEDGGAGGYTF
TRBJ2-7,TRBV19,.,.,TGTGCCAGTACTGAGGCTGGGGGGCAGGGAACCTACGAGCAGTACTTC,CASTEAGGQGTYEQYF
TRBJ2-1,TRBV4-3,.,.,TGCGCCAGCAGCCACCCTGGACCAAACAATGAGCAGTTCTTC,CASSHPGPNNEQFF
TRBJ1-1,TRBV25-1,.,.,TGTGCCAGCAGTGAGAGGGCTGAAGCTTTCTTT,CASSERAEAFF
TRBJ2-1,TRBV2,.,once,TGTGCCACCCTCCGGGCCAACAATGAGCAGTTCTTC,CATLRANNEQFF
TRBJ1-1,TRBV7-2,.,.,TGTGCCAGCAGCTTAGGACCCCTCGCTCCTGAAGCTTTCTTT,CASSLGPLAPEAFF
TRBJ1-6,TRBV7-2,.,once,TGTGCCAGCAGCTTTGCCGCCTCCAGGGATTCACCCCTCCACTTT,CASSFAASRDSPLHF
TRBJ2-2,TRBV7-9,.,.,TGTGCCAGCAGCAAATCCGGACAGGCGGGGTCCACCGGGGAGCTGTTTTTT,CASSKSGQAGSTGELFF
TRBJ1-1,TRBV9,.,.,TGTGCCAGCAGCGTGGGGGGAGGGGCCTTCGATGAAGCTTTCTTT,CASSVGGGAFDEAFF
TRBJ1-6,TRBV3-1/TRBV3-2,TRBD1,.,TGTGCCAGCAGCCAAGGTCTGGACAGGCCCTTTTCACCCCTCCACTTT,CASSQGLDRPFSPLHF
TRBJ1-1,TRBV7-2,.,.,TGTGCCAGCAGCAAGACGCAGGTGAATGAAGCTTTCTTT,CASSKTQVNEAFF
TRBJ2-7,TRBV24-1,TRBD1,.,TGTGCCACCATGACACAGGGGCTGTGGGAGCAGTACTTC,CATMTQGLWEQYF
TRBJ1-5,TRBV12-3/TRBV12-4,.,once,TGTGCCAGCAGTTTTGGCTGGGACACGCCCCAGCATTTT,CASSFGWDTPQHF
TRBJ1-6,TRBV7-8,.,.,TGTGCCAGCAGCCGAGCGGGGCCCCTTAATTCACCCCTCCACTTT,CASSRAGPLNSPLHF
TRBJ1-5,TRBV6-5,.,few,TGTGCCAGCACCTGGGGAGAAACACTCAATCAGCCCCAGCATTTT,CASTWGETLNQPQHF
TRBJ2-5,TRBV18,.,.,TGTGCCAGCTCGTCTCGGACAGAACAAGAGACCCAGTACTTC,CASSSRTEQETQYF
TRBJ2-7,TRBV7-2,TRBD1,.,TGTGCCAGCAGCATATCGACAGGGGCCTCCTACGAGCAGTACTTC,CASSISTGASYEQYF